The 27 T cell receptor beta chains listed next were all sequenced from one sample in a study of a mutant IDH1 vaccine in newly diagnosed glioma. The time point denotes: baseline, week 1 (first vaccination visit). As to treatment: pre-vaccination baseline after standard-of-care therapy. TCRdb's table, derived via immunoSEQ multiplex PCR, lists solely in-frame clones and lacks some. Of about 98,000 clones in the sample, 70% to 90% were seen once. The sample consisted of PBMCs, taken from a glioma patient treated with radiotherapy, temozolomide or both. The receptors originated from a woman between 50 and 59 years old with glioma.

The chain links TRBV12-5 to TRBJ2-3; 14 nucleotides align to TRBD2. CDR1 LGHNT and CDR2 FRNRAP come from the germline V gene. The CDR3 consists of 15 residues. The V and J ends lost 5 bases and 4 bases, in that order; junction bases with no gene match: 2. The CDR3 DNA reads as TGTGCTAGTGGTCCGGGACTAGCGGGAGCAGATACGCAGTATTTT. Translated: CASGPGLAGADTQYF. Drawing the rest from reference TRBV12-5 and TRBJ2-3, the complete variable domain is DARVTQTPRHKVTEMGQEVTMRCQPILGHNTVFWYRQTMMQGLELLAYFRNRAPLDDSGMPKDRFSAEMPDATLATLKIQPSEPRDSAVYFCASGPGLAGADTQYFGPGTRLTVL.

The chain employs TRBV7-8 and TRBJ1-1; D not certain. The CDR3 loop spans 13 amino acids. V lost 5 bases and J 8 bases, leaving 15 bases between the germline ends. Per germline, CDR1 SGHVS and CDR2 FQNEAQ. The CDR3 spells CASSPAALREAFF. The CDR3 region has the DNA TGTGCCAGCAGCCCGGCGGCTTTGAGGGAAGCTTTCTTT.

In this sample, this clone turned up once. CDR3 coding DNA: TGTGCCAGCAGCATCTACAATGAGCAGTTCTTC. It yields the protein CASSIYNEQFF. The chain combines TRBV11-2 with TRBJ2-1; D ambiguous. Germline V gives CDR1 SGHAT, CDR2 FQNNGV. Between the trimmed V and J ends, which lost 5 bases and 3 bases, there was a span of 2 bases. CDR3 length: 11 amino acids.

The gene calls are TRBV7-8 and TRBJ1-2, with unresolved D. The V gene's germline CDR1 is SGHVS and CDR2 FQNEAQ. V was trimmed by 3 bases and J by 2 bases, leaving 7 bases between them. The CDR3 has 13 residues. The CDR3: CASSLTPNYGYTF. The CDR3 DNA is TGTGCCAGCAGCTTGACACCGAACTATGGCTACACCTTC.

This clone was recorded only once. This chain uses TRBV11-1 with TRBJ2-2, with D maybe TRBD2 (6 bases). Germline V gene sequence: CDR1 SGHAT, CDR2 FQDESV (reference sequence). The CDR3 loop spans 15 amino acids. V lost 1 base and J lost 6, with 12 bases in between. DNA for the CDR3: TGTGCCAGCAGCTTAGGAGGAGGGAGGTCCGGGGAGCTGTTTTTT. Residues: CASSLGGGRSGELFF.

This chain connects TRBV4-1 to TRBJ1-5, with no clear D. V lost 0 bases to trimming and J lost 5 bases, with 5 bases between them. CDR1 and CDR2 from the germline V gene are MGHRA and YSYEKL. This CDR3 is 13 amino acids long. The CDR3 here is CASSQEWHQPQHF. The DNA of the CDR3 is TGCGCCAGCAGCCAAGAGTGGCATCAGCCCCAGCATTTT.

The J gene is TRBJ1-4, the V gene TRBV5-1, with D hard to call. This CDR3 is 14 amino acids long. Trimming pared 2 bases from V and 3 bases from J, leaving 8 bases between. Germline assignment: CDR1 SGHRS and CDR2 YFSETQ. In DNA, the CDR3 is TGCGCCAGCAGCTTTACAGATGCTAATGAAAAACTGTTTTTT. Translation gives CASSFTDANEKLFF.

The V and J genes are TRBV11-2 and TRBJ2-3; D is unresolved. The CDR3 is made up of 16 amino acids. CDR1 and CDR2 from the germline V gene are SGHAT and FQNNGV. V lost 0 bases and J lost 1, with 11 bases in between. CDR3 in amino acids: CASSLEVTWGTDTQYF. DNA for the CDR3: TGTGCCAGCAGCTTAGAAGTTACTTGGGGCACAGATACGCAGTATTTT.

V gene TRBV27 combines with J gene TRBJ2-5; the D is unclear. This CDR3 is built from 12 residues. Germline lookup yields CDR1 MNHEY and CDR2 SMNVEV (reference sequence). The V and J ends lost 8 bases and 1 base respectively, with 8 bases between them. The CDR3: CASPNLQETQYF. For the CDR3, the DNA is TGTGCCAGCCCTAATCTCCAAGAGACCCAGTACTTC.

The rearrangement links TRBV5-4 to TRBJ2-5, with 8 bases matching TRBD1. The assigned J gene may be wrong: the sequence end matches TRBJ2-7 better. Germline CDR1 and CDR2: SGHNT and YYREEE (reference sequence). This CDR3 spans 14 amino acids. CDR3 sequence (DNA): TGTGCCAGCAGCCCGGGACAGGACTCCTACGAGCAGTACTTC. Translated, it gives CASSPGQDSYEQYF.

As for this clone: Other DNA sequences within the sample encode an identical CDR3. J is TRBJ2-1 and V is TRBV14; D ambiguous. V was trimmed by 0 bases and J by 2 bases, leaving 8 bases between them. The length of the CDR3 is 15 residues. Germline V gene data show CDR1 as SGHDN and CDR2 as FVKESK. CDR3 bases: TGTGCCAGCAGCCAAGACAGACTCACCTACAATGAGCAGTTCTTC. Translating gives CASSQDRLTYNEQFF.

The DNA for the CDR3 is TGTGCCAGCTCACCAGCGGGAGAGGGGTACGAGCAGTACTTC. Encoded protein: CASSPAGEGYEQYF. The chain employs TRBV18 and TRBJ2-7; 7 bases fit TRBD2. Germline-derived CDR1 and CDR2 are KGHSH and LQKENI. The CDR3 has 14 residues. With 2 bases clipped from V and 4 bases from J, the junction kept 5 bases outside the gene matches.

The CDR3 coding sequence is TGTGCCAGCAGCTTTCCCGGGATCTATGGCTACACCTTC. Amino acid sequence: CASSFPGIYGYTF. The J gene is TRBJ1-2, the V gene TRBV6-1, with D unresolved. The CDR3 runs 13 residues. Trimming left V 6 bases short and J 4 bases short, with 12 bases between. The germline V gene has CDR1 MNHNS and CDR2 SASEGT.

The chain couples TRBV5-1 to TRBJ2-5; 12 bases are a match to TRBD1. Germline V gene data show CDR1 as SGHRS and CDR2 as YFSETQ. V shed 4 bases, J shed 5 bases, and the junction held 6 bases outside the gene matches. This CDR3 comprises 15 residues. CDR3: CASSATGTGGETQYF. CDR3 nucleotides: TGCGCCAGCAGCGCAACCGGGACAGGGGGCGAGACCCAGTACTTC.

The J gene is TRBJ1-6, the V gene TRBV5-1; no clear D. This CDR3 is 15 amino acids long. Germline assignment: CDR1 SGHRS and CDR2 YFSETQ. Trimming stripped 2 bases from V and 0 bases from J, with 6 bases between. The CDR3 is CASSFSSSYNSPLHF. The CDR3 DNA is TGCGCCAGCAGCTTCTCGAGCTCCTATAATTCACCCCTCCACTTT.

This clone showed up just once. CDR3 sequence: CASSDRQIYSNQPQHF. CDR3 bases: TGTGCCAGTAGTGACCGACAGATATATAGCAATCAGCCCCAGCATTTT. The chain has TRBV19 and TRBJ1-5, with D tentatively TRBD1 (5 bases). This CDR3 spans 16 amino acids. In germline, CDR1 is LNHDA, CDR2 SQIVND (reference sequence). Deletions cut 5 bases from V and 0 bases from J, with 14 bases between.

The CDR3 sequence is CASSPTSGSYEQYF. DNA of the CDR3: TGTGCCAGCAGTCCAACTAGCGGGAGTTACGAGCAGTACTTC. The chain joins TRBV6-5 to TRBJ2-7; 11 positions match TRBD2. Germline values: CDR1 MNHEY, CDR2 SVGAGI. This CDR3 has 14 residues. V shed 5 bases, J shed 4 bases, and the junction held 4 bases outside the gene matches.

This clone occurred once. This chain uses TRBV2 with TRBJ1-2, with TRBD1 matching over 9 bases. Trimming cost V 8 bases and J 4 bases; bases outside gene matches: 14. The CDR3 loop spans 16 amino acids. Germline CDR1 SNHLY, CDR2 FYNNEI. CDR3 amino acids: CASSRAPGQGSYGYTF. CDR3 DNA sequence: TGTGCCAGCTCCCGAGCCCCTGGACAGGGGAGCTATGGCTACACCTTC.

V usage is TRBV7-6 and J usage is TRBJ1-3; D is possibly TRBD1 (5 bases). The CDR3 loop spans 13 amino acids. V gave up 6 bases and J gave up 3 bases, with 9 bases separating them. Germline V gene sequence: CDR1 SGHVS, CDR2 FNYEAQ. CDR3 amino acids: CASSRGGGNTIYF. The CDR3 DNA follows: TGTGCCAGCAGTCGGGGGGGTGGAAACACCATATATTTT.

The V gene is TRBV28, the J gene TRBJ2-7, with 8 bases lining up with TRBD1. The junction had 7 bases not matched to a gene; V was cut back by 6 bases and J by 0 bases. The germline gives CDR1 MDHEN, CDR2 SYDVKM. CDR3 size: 15 residues. The chain's CDR3 is CASRGGQVGSYEQYF. The CDR3, as DNA: TGTGCCAGCAGGGGGGGACAGGTCGGCTCCTACGAGCAGTACTTC.

The V gene is TRBV4-1, the J gene TRBJ2-2, with 10 bases identical to TRBD2. Germline assignment: CDR1 MGHRA and CDR2 YSYEKL. The trim removed 1 base at V and 7 bases at J, leaving 9 bases unmatched. There are 17 residues in the CDR3. CDR3 in DNA: TGCGCCAGCAGCCAAGTTTCTAGCGGGAGATTGGGCGGGGAGCTGTTTTTT. The encoded protein is CASSQVSSGRLGGELFF.

The chain is built from TRBV9 and TRBJ2-1; 8 bases line up with TRBD2. From germline, CDR1 is SGDLS and CDR2 YYNGEE. This CDR3 has 15 amino acids. V lost 1 base, J lost 5 bases, and 5 bases stayed unmatched. In nucleotides, the CDR3 is TGTGCCAGCAGCGTACGAGCGGGAGATGACAATGAGCAGTTCTTC. It yields the protein CASSVRAGDDNEQFF.

The rearrangement links TRBV5-4 to TRBJ2-7; TRBD1 matches 7 bases. The germline CDR1 and CDR2 sequences are SGHNT and YYREEE (reference sequence). V trimming: 3 bases; J trimming: 3 bases; junction bases outside the gene matches: 9. This CDR3 comprises 15 residues. CDR3 nucleotides: TGTGCCAGCAGCTCCGGACAGGATATAGGCTACGAGCAGTACTTC. Its protein is CASSSGQDIGYEQYF.

This sequence joins TRBV28 and TRBJ2-7, with 9 nucleotides matching TRBD1. The CDR3 extends over 15 amino acids. Trimming cost V 8 bases and J 3 bases; bases outside gene matches: 11. Germline loops: CDR1 MDHEN, CDR2 SYDVKM. The CDR3, as DNA: TGTGCCAGCTTTAGCGCCGGGACAGGGATCTACGAGCAGTACTTC. It translates to CASFSAGTGIYEQYF.

The chain links TRBV7-9 to TRBJ2-3; possible D gene TRBD2, 5 bases. The V end lost 1 base, the J end lost 2 bases, and 7 bases lay between the germline ends. The CDR3 runs 14 residues. Germline assignment: CDR1 SEHNR and CDR2 FQNEAQ (reference sequence). The CDR3 DNA sequence: TGTGCCAGCAGCTTAGGGCTAGCCACAGATACGCAGTATTTT. Protein sequence: CASSLGLATDTQYF.

The V gene is TRBV28, the J gene TRBJ2-6; D not resolved. Germline values: CDR1 MDHEN, CDR2 SYDVKM. V was cut by 4 bases and J by 0 bases, with 13 bases left in between. This CDR3 has 17 residues. CDR3 in amino acids: CASSSRTVSSGANVLTF. The CDR3 nucleotides read TGTGCCAGCAGTTCCCGGACCGTCAGCTCTGGGGCCAACGTCCTGACTTTC.

The chain links TRBV29-1 to TRBJ2-7; TRBD1 or TRBD2 may be the D gene (5 bases each). CDR1 is SQVTM, CDR2 ANQGSEA, per germline. V was clipped by 4 bases and J by 3 bases, with 13 bases between them. This CDR3 comprises 13 residues. The CDR3: CSVGWDGNYEQYF. The CDR3, as DNA: TGCAGCGTTGGATGGGACGGGAACTACGAGCAGTACTTC.